These 18 T cell receptor beta chains share one sample of origin, sequenced in a study of blood T cell repertoires in COVID-19. Profiled with immunoSEQ multiplex PCR; TCRdb holds only in-frame clones, not every one. The profile covers about 200,000 clones, with more than 70% appearing a single time and roughly 8.8% taken by the ten largest. Sequences were obtained from PBMCs or T cells enriched from blood (not recorded which). Source of these receptors: a young woman who had recovered from COVID-19.

J is TRBJ1-5 and V is TRBV20-1; a possible D gene is TRBD1 (6 bases). The germline V and J ends were trimmed by 3 bases and 5 bases, with 14 bases remaining between them. The CDR3 is 14 residues long. The V gene's germline CDR1 is DFQATT and CDR2 SNEGSKA (reference sequence). The CDR3 sequence: CSASSGTWDQPQHF. The CDR3 coding sequence is TGCAGTGCTAGTTCGGGGACATGGGATCAGCCCCAGCATTTT.

This clone is a singleton in its sample. Other nucleotide sequences in the sample specify the same CDR3. The rearrangement joins TRBV30 to TRBJ2-7; D gene ambiguous. CDR3 length: 10 amino acids. V gave up 5 bases and J gave up 3 bases, with 5 bases separating them. Per germline, CDR1 GTSNPN and CDR2 SVGIG (reference sequence). CDR3 coding DNA: TGTGCCTGGGGCTACTACGAGCAGTACTTC. Residues: CAWGYYEQYF. The complete variable domain, with remaining parts taken from reference TRBV30 and TRBJ2-7, reads SQTIHQWPATLVQPVGSPLSLECTVEGTSNPNLYWYRQAAGRGLQLLFYSVGIGQISSEVPQNLSASRPQDRQFILSSKKLLLSDSGFYLCAWGYYEQYFGPGTRLTVT.

V usage is TRBV7-9 and J usage is TRBJ2-7, with 7 bases matching TRBD1. Trimming cost V 1 base and J 6 bases; bases outside gene matches: 3. CDR3 size: 13 residues. Germline V gives CDR1 SEHNR, CDR2 FQNEAQ (reference sequence). The CDR3 sequence: CASSLEGGAEQYF. CDR3 sequence (DNA): TGTGCCAGCAGCTTAGAAGGGGGCGCCGAGCAGTACTTC.

V usage is TRBV28 and J usage is TRBJ1-3, with 9 bases matching TRBD1. CDR1 is MDHEN and CDR2 is SYDVKM in the germline V gene. V dropped 7 bases and J dropped 1; count of bases not matched to a gene: 5. This CDR3 is built from 15 residues. CDR3 amino acids: CASIGTGSSGNTIYF. CDR3 in DNA: TGTGCCAGCATTGGGACAGGGTCTTCTGGAAACACCATATATTTT.

This chain joins TRBV20-1 and TRBJ1-2, with D maybe TRBD1 (6 bases). Trimming left V 6 bases short and J 5 bases short, with 10 bases between. The germline gives CDR1 DFQATT, CDR2 SNEGSKA (reference sequence). The CDR3 covers 11 residues. CDR3 bases: TGCAGTGCCGGGGGGCTGTATGGCTACACCTTC. Translating it yields CSAGGLYGYTF.

CDR3 DNA sequence: TGTGCCAGTAGTACGGACAGGGAGGTATGGATCTATGGCTACACCTTC. Amino acid sequence: CASSTDREVWIYGYTF. This chain joins TRBV19 and TRBJ1-2; 8 bases match TRBD1. Germline V lookup: CDR1 LNHDA, CDR2 SQIVND (reference sequence). Losses at the gene ends were 4 bases for V and 4 bases for J; bases not matched to a gene: 11. The CDR3 length is 16 residues.

V and J are TRBV25-1 and TRBJ2-2, with D uncertain. Trimming pared 7 bases from V and 6 bases from J, leaving 12 bases between. Germline CDR1 MGHDK, CDR2 SYGVNS. The CDR3 has 13 residues. CDR3 in amino acids: CASNQESAGELFF. CDR3 DNA sequence: TGTGCCAGCAACCAGGAATCAGCCGGGGAGCTGTTTTTT.

The table lists this clone with a count of one. Here the CDR3 DNA reads TGTGCCAGCAGTGAACTGCAGGGGAGCTATGGCTACACCTTC. Translated, it gives CASSELQGSYGYTF. The rearrangement links TRBV6-1 to TRBJ1-2; D is perhaps TRBD1 (6 bases). The germline V gene has CDR1 MNHNS and CDR2 SASEGT. This CDR3 contains 14 residues. The V gene lost 2 bases and the J gene lost 4 bases, with 11 bases spanning the gap.

The genes are TRBV5-4 and TRBJ2-5; D is perhaps TRBD1 (5 bases). With 5 bases removed from V and 5 bases from J, the gap between germline ends came to 13 bases. This CDR3 comprises 13 residues. Germline values: CDR1 SGHNT, CDR2 YYREEE (reference sequence). The DNA of the CDR3 is TGTGCCAGCAGTAGCAGGGTGGACGAGACCCAGTACTTC. Amino acid sequence: CASSSRVDETQYF.

The CDR3 protein is CASSQTVDSGAYNEQFF. In nucleotides, the CDR3 is TGTGCCAGCAGCCAAACAGTGGACAGTGGGGCCTACAATGAGCAGTTCTTC. The chain has TRBV4-2 and TRBJ2-1, with D possibly TRBD1 on 6 matching bases. The CDR3 contains 17 residues. Germline CDR1 reads LGHNA; CDR2 reads YNFKEQ. Trimming took 2 bases from V and 2 from J, leaving 16 bases between them.

The chain is built from TRBV4-1 and TRBJ2-2; D may be TRBD2 (7 bases). V lost 1 base and J 4 bases, leaving 19 bases between the germline ends. There are 18 residues in the CDR3. Germline V gene lookup returns CDR1 MGHRA and CDR2 YSYEKL. CDR3 residues: CASSQAFARGRGTGELFF. DNA for the CDR3: TGCGCCAGCAGCCAAGCTTTCGCGCGGGGGCGAGGCACCGGGGAGCTGTTTTTT.

The rearrangement joins TRBV28 to TRBJ2-2; D is possibly TRBD2 (5 bases). This CDR3 is built from 9 residues. The V gene lost 8 bases and the J gene lost 13 bases, with 8 bases spanning the gap. In germline, CDR1 is MDHEN, CDR2 SYDVKM. The CDR3 nucleotides read TGTGCCAGCGGTGAGGGGCTGTTTTTT. Translation: CASGEGLFF.

As DNA, the CDR3 is TGTGCCAGCAGTGAAGGCGGGGGGCAGGTGGCATACAATGAGCAGTTCTTC. Amino acid sequence: CASSEGGGQVAYNEQFF. V gene TRBV2 combines with J gene TRBJ2-1; TRBD2 agrees at 8 bases. J gave up 4 bases and V 1 base, and 9 bases lay outside the gene matches. The germline V gene has CDR1 SNHLY and CDR2 FYNNEI. This CDR3 spans 17 amino acids.

This clone was picked up a small number of times. The rearrangement uses TRBV7-2 and TRBJ1-4; 11 bases fit TRBD1. V shed 5 bases, J shed 11 bases, and the junction held 7 bases outside the gene matches. Per the germline V gene, CDR1 is SGHTA and CDR2 is FQGNSA. The CDR3 is made up of 14 amino acids. The CDR3 is CASSPTGTGGKLFF. DNA for the CDR3: TGTGCCAGCAGCCCGACCGGGACAGGGGGTAAACTGTTTTTT.

The chain recombines TRBV5-8 with TRBJ1-1; no definite D call. Trimming took off 5 bases at V and 4 bases at J, with 9 bases between the two ends. This CDR3 region has 12 residues. Germline assignment: CDR1 SGHTS and CDR2 YDEGEE. The CDR3, as DNA: TGTGCCAGCAGTCGCGGGGTCACTGAAGCTTTCTTT. Translating gives CASSRGVTEAFF.

This clone occurred once. This chain connects TRBV19 to TRBJ1-2; no reliable D call. V lost 7 bases and J lost 3, with 15 bases in between. This CDR3 has 14 amino acids. Germline V gene sequence: CDR1 LNHDA, CDR2 SQIVND (reference sequence). In DNA, the CDR3 is TGTGCCAGTACTGTCTCCCGTCCCTACTATGGCTACACCTTC. As protein: CASTVSRPYYGYTF.

This chain uses TRBV6-1 with TRBJ2-7, with 9 nucleotides matching TRBD2. Per the germline V gene, CDR1 is MNHNS and CDR2 is SASEGT. Trimming took 0 bases from V and 6 from J; bases not matched to a gene: 6. The CDR3 length is 15 residues. The CDR3 here is CASSEAEAGGGEQYF. DNA for the CDR3: TGTGCCAGCAGTGAAGCAGAGGCGGGGGGGGGCGAGCAGTACTTC.

This clone was picked up one time. V usage is TRBV30 and J usage is TRBJ1-1; possibly TRBD1 for D (5 bases). CDR1 and CDR2 from the germline V gene are GTSNPN and SVGIG (reference sequence). There are 12 residues in the CDR3. Trimming took off 5 bases at V and 7 bases at J, with 14 bases between the two ends. The CDR3 region has the DNA TGTGCCTGGGGACAAGTCTCGAGTGAAGCTTTCTTT. Protein product: CAWGQVSSEAFF.